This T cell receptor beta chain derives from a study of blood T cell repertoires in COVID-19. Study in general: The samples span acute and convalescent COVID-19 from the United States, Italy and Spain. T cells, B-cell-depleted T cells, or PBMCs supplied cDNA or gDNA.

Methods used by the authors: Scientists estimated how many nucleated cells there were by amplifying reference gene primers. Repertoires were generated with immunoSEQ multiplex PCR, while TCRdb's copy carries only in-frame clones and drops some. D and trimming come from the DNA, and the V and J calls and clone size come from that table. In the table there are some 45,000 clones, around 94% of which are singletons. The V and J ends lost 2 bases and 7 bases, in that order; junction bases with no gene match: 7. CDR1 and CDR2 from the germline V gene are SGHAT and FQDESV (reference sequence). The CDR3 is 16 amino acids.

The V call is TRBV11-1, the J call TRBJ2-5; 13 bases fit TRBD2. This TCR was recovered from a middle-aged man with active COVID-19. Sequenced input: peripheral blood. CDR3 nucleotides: TGTGCCAGCAGCTTATTTACTAGCGGGGGGGGAGGGACCCAGTACTTC. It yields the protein CASSLFTSGGGGTQYF.